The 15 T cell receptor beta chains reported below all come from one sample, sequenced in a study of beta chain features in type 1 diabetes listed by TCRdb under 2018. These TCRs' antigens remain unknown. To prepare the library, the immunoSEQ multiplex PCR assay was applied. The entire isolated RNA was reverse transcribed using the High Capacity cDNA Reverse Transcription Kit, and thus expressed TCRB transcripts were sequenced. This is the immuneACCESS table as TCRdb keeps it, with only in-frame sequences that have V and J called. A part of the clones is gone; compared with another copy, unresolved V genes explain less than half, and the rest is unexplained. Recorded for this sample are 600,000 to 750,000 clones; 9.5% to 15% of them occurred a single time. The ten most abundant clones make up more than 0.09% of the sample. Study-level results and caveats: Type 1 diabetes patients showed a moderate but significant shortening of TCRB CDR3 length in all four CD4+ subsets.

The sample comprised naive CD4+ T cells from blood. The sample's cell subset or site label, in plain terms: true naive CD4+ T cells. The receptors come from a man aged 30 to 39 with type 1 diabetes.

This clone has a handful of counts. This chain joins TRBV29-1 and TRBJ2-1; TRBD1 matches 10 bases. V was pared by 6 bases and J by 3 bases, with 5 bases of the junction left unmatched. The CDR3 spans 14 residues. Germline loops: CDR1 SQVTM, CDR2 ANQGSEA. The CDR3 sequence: CSVARTGGYNEQFF. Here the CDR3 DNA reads TGCAGCGTCGCCCGGACAGGGGGCTACAATGAGCAGTTCTTC.

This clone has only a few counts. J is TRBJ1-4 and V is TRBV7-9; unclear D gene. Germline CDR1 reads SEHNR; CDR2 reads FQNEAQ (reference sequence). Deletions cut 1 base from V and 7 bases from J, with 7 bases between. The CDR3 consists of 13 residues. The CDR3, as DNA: TGTGCCAGCAGCTTAGTACGGGTTGAAAAACTGTTTTTT. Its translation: CASSLVRVEKLFF.

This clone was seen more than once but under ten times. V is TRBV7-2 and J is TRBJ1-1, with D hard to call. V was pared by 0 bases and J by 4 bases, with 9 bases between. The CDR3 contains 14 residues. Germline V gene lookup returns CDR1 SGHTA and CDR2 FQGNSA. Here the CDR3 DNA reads TGTGCCAGCAGCTTAGCGACGGGATTCACTGAAGCTTTCTTT. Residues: CASSLATGFTEAFF.

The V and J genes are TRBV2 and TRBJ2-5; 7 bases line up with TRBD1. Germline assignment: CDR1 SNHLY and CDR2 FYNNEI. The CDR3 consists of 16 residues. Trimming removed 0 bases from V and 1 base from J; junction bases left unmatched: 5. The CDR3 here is CASSEAGGLTQETQYF. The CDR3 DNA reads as TGTGCCAGCAGTGAAGCAGGGGGCTTGACCCAAGAGACCCAGTACTTC.

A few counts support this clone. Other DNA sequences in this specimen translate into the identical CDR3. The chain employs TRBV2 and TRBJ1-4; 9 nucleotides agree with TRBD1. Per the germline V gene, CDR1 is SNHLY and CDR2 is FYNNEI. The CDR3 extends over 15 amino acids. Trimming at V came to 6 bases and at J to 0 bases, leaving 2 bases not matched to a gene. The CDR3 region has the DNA TGTGCCAGCAGCGGACAGGGGACAACTAATGAAAAACTGTTTTTT. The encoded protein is CASSGQGTTNEKLFF.

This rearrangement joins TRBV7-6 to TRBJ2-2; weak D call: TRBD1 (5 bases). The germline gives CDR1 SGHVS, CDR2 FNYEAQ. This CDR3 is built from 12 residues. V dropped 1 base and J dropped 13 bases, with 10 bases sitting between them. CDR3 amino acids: CASSLEGLRLFF. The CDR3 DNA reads TGTGCCAGCAGCTTAGAGGGGTTACGGCTGTTTTTT.

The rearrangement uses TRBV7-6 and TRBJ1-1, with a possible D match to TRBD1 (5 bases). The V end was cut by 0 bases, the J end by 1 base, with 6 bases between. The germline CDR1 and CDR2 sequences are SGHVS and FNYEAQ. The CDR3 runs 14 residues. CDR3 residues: CASSLAQGNTEAFF. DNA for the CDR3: TGTGCCAGCAGCTTAGCGCAGGGGAACACTGAAGCTTTCTTT.

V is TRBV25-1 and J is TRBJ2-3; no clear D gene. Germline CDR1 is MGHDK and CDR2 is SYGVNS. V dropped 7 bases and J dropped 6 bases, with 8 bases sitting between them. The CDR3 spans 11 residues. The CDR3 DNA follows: TGTGCCAGCATGGGGTGGGATACGCAGTATTTT. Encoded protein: CASMGWDTQYF.

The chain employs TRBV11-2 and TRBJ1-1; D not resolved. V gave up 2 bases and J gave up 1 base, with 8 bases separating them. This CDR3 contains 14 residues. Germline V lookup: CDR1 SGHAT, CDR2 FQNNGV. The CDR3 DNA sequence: TGTGCCAGCAGCTTACAGTGGCAGAACACTGAAGCTTTCTTT. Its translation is CASSLQWQNTEAFF. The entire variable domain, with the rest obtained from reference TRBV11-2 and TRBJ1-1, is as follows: EAGVAQSPRYKIIEKRQSVAFWCNPISGHATLYWYQQILGQGPKLLIQFQNNGVVDDSQLPKDRFSAERLKGVDSTLKIQPAKLEDSAVYLCASSLQWQNTEAFFGQGTRLTVV.

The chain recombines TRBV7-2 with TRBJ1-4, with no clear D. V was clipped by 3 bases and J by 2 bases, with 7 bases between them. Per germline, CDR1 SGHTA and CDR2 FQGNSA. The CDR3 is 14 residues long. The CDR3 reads CASSLGGTNEKLFF. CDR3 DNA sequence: TGTGCCAGCAGCTTGGGTGGTACTAATGAAAAACTGTTTTTT.

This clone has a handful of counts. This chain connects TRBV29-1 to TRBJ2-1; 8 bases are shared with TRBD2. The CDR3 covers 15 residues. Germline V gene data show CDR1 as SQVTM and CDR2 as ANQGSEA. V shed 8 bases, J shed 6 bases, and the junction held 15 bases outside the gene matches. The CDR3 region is CSFSSGPFQPNEQFF. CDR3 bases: TGCAGCTTCTCTAGCGGGCCTTTTCAACCCAATGAGCAGTTCTTC.

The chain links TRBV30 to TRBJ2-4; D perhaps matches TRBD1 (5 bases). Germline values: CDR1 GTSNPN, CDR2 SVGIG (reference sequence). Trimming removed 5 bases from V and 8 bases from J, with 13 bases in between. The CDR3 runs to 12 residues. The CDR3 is CAWARVSDIQYF. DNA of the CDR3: TGTGCCTGGGCCAGGGTTTCGGACATTCAGTACTTC.

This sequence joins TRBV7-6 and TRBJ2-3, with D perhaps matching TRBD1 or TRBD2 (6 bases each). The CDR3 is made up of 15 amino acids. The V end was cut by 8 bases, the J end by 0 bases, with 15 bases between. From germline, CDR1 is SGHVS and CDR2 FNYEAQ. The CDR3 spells CASSTGGGSTDTQYF. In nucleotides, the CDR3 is TGTGCCAGCTCAACCGGGGGCGGAAGCACAGATACGCAGTATTTT.

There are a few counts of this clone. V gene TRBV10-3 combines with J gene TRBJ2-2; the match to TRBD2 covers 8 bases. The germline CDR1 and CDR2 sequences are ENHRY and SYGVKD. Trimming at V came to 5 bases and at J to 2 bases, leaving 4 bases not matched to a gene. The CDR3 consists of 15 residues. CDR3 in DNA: TGTGCCATCAGTCCCGGGGGGGACAACACCGGGGAGCTGTTTTTT. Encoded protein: CAISPGGDNTGELFF.

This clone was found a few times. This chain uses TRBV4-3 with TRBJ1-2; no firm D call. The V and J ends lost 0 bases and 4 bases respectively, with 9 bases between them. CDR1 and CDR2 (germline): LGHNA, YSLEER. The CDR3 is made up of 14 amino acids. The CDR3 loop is CASSQEGQTYGYTF. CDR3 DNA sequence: TGCGCCAGCAGCCAAGAGGGTCAGACCTATGGCTACACCTTC.